The entry that follows covers one T cell receptor beta chain sequence. Its antigen remains unidentified. The PCR used 60 Vbeta and 13 Jbeta primers. Here immunoSEQ multiplex PCR was the method, and the copy in TCRdb shows in-frame clones only, minus some. The profile shows more than 140,000 clones, approximately 84% of them singletons. The data stem from a study of cytomegalovirus exposure and HLA in healthy donors. Overall study results and limits: The authors assumed roughly uniform sequencing depth across donors for presence/absence analyses. Most sequenced TCRs were rare (though some public TCRs occurred in many donors).

CDR3 length: 13 residues. Germline CDR1 SGHVS, CDR2 FNYEAQ. V was trimmed by 2 bases and J by 4 bases, leaving 9 bases between them. Though nominally healthy at sampling, donors likely had unrecorded immune exposures. The source is a middle-aged woman in good health and CMV-seronegative. V usage is TRBV7-6 and J usage is TRBJ2-7; D remains ambiguous. The sequencing sample was made of PBMCs. This CDR3 is CASSLHADYEQYF. The CDR3 region has the DNA TGTGCCAGCAGCTTACATGCAGATTACGAGCAGTACTTC.